This T cell receptor beta chain was sequenced during a study of cytomegalovirus exposure and HLA in healthy donors (dated by TCRdb to 2016 to 2017). Regarding the study in general: An earlier analysis of some 600 of the donors reported about 300 Gb of sequence data and some 110 million unique TCR beta sequences obtained from about 179 million T cells. About 320 gigabases of sequencing data and tens of millions of unique TCR sequences were included in an early release covering around 650 HLA-typed donors. Of the approximately 370 genotyped donors, approximately 81% were placed in the genetic ancestry cluster associated with self-reported Caucasian donors. The study was designed to test whether signatures of past pathogen exposure could be identified by cataloging public T cell receptors. The study profiled the T cell repertoires of hundreds of subjects by immunosequencing and related them to cytomegalovirus serostatus. Along with the roughly 700-subject first cohort, a separate validation cohort of more than 90 different subjects was used. High-throughput TCR immunosequencing, statistical association of individual TCRs with disease status, and machine learning were combined to predict cytomegalovirus infection status. A later analysis re-analyzed previously published TCR beta repertoires from several hundred donors and added high-resolution HLA genotyping to study TCR occurrence patterns. Rather than using new phenotypic data, the later analysis identified candidate immune exposures from TCR beta sequences and from how often those sequences occurred across donors. To decide whether each TCR beta V gene segment behaved as functional or pseudogenic, an earlier analysis of 587 of the donors relied on high-throughput TCR beta sequencing. Donor age, sex, ethnicity and CMV serostatus were compiled alongside the repertoire data. In a later genetic analysis, genome-wide SNP genotypes for about 65% of the roughly 700 donors were used, and that subset was treated as a discovery cohort. All discovery cohort repertoires had been generated on a single sequencing platform. Both class I and class II loci were covered by HLA typing, at four-digit resolution. Typing coverage varied by locus: about 620-640 donors for A, B, C, DRB1 and DQB1; roughly 510 for DQA1; approximately 570 for DPA1; roughly 450 for DPB1. Roughly five DR-DQ haplotypes were handled as single units for association and clustering because linkage in the cohort was strong. On average, around 230,000 unique TCR beta nucleotide sequences were sequenced per donor among more than 350 genotyped donors of the cohort, with 15% to 20% of those sequences being non-productive. The paper as a whole reports these results and caveats: Most TCR sequences were observed very rarely across donors, whereas some public TCRs were present in many individuals. HLA typing was unavailable for some donors at each locus, so association tests used only the typed subset. In vitro tests confirmed that three of the cytomegalovirus-associated TCR beta chains recognize cytomegalovirus antigens. It was suggested by the authors that the approach could potentially be generalized to other disease states and immunological phenotypes. A further reported finding was that TCR beta sequences accurately predicted the HLA-A and HLA-B alleles for most subjects in the first cohort. A later analysis found that TCR association rates varied across HLA loci, with DRB1 alleles showing the most associated TCRs and HLA-C alleles the fewest. A cluster of highly shared sequence variants was judged likely to be a technical artifact of the sequencing pipeline. When HLA alleles, especially DR and DQ, strongly co-occurred, attributing TCR associations to individual alleles was difficult. In a later analysis, HLA-associated TCR beta chains were found to be more clonally expanded and to have lower generation probabilities than equally common non-associated chains. This cohort had only TCR beta chains sequenced, and the lack of alpha or paired-chain data limited which features could be detected. A total of fewer than 200 TCR beta chains were listed by the study as associated with cytomegalovirus. A later analysis reported that several top co-occurrence clusters appeared linked to parvovirus B19, influenza, CMV and Epstein-Barr virus. Linkage disequilibrium might explain the correlated functional status among segregating V segments, but an unknown experimental factor could not be excluded. Immune exposure information for the cohort was limited to CMV serostatus. In an earlier analysis of roughly 500 of the donors, most TCR beta V segments appeared in productive rearrangements about 87% or about 30% of the time, broadly matching IMGT annotations. In a later genetic analysis, fewer N-insertions in productive TCRs were reported among donors in an Asian-associated ancestry cluster than the approximately 670-donor mean. A later genetic analysis associated a missense DCLRE1C variant with V-gene and J-gene trimming of TCR beta chains, and an independent cohort replicated the association. Most CMV-associated TCR beta chains appeared to be HLA-restricted in a later analysis, and the HLA associations seemed to be driven largely by CMV exposure. In a later analysis, 15,000 to 20,000 TCR beta sequences were associated with specific HLA alleles at a false discovery rate of 0.05. Roughly uniform sequencing depth across donors was assumed in presence/absence analyses, although this assumption may not hold. Because counts were too low, about 15 rarely observed V segments, including chromosome 9 orphons, were left out of the earlier analysis of over 550 of the donors. In both the original and validation cohorts, the classifier was reported to diagnose cytomegalovirus status with high specificity and sensitivity.

The library was made by the immunoSEQ multiplex PCR assay. A mixture of 60 forward primers for TCR Vbeta segments and 13 reverse primers for TCR Jbeta segments was used in the multiplex PCR. A multiplex PCR assay on genomic DNA amplified the CDR3 region of rearranged TCR beta genes. On the Illumina HiSeq System, the amplified TCR beta libraries were sequenced as 87-base-pair reads. The authors' pipeline ran thus. Across the 640 or so repertoires, a later analysis counted approximately 83 million unique TCR beta chains, around 10 million of which were shared by at least two donors. Raw reads were error-corrected and collapsed into unique sequences by a nearest-neighbor algorithm in which closely related sequences were merged to remove PCR and sequencing errors. V, D and J gene segments were assigned by aligning CDR3 sequences to IMGT reference sequences. Each retained sequence needed at least a six-nucleotide match to both a V gene segment and a J gene segment. A rearrangement counted as productive if the CDR3 had no stop codons and remained in frame with V and J, and every other rearrangement counted as non-productive. CDR3 was defined according to IMGT convention as the region running from the second conserved V-encoded cysteine to the conserved J-encoded phenylalanine. The earlier analysis of about 500 of the donors excluded sequences that lacked an unambiguous match to a single V gene segment. In an earlier analysis of 450 to 700 of the donors, V segments were called functional above 56.7% productive rearrangements and were called segregating when the between-donor standard deviation exceeded 5%. A statistical classification framework was built for diagnosing cytomegalovirus status from the catalog of TCR beta chain sequences. In a later analysis, V and J genes were assigned by comparing TCR nucleotide sequences against IMGT/GENE-DB human TR gene sequences. The TCRdist pipeline was used in a later analysis to assign CDR3 sequences and most-parsimonious VDJ recombination scenarios. A later analysis defined each TCR beta chain by its CDR3 amino acid sequence plus V-gene family, and excluded reads lacking a unique V-gene family. A later analysis removed over 500 highly shared, low-generation-probability nucleotide sequences to deal with suspected cross-contamination and a sequencing artifact. In a later analysis, a clonal expansion index for each public chain was calculated from normalized within-repertoire ranks of inferred template counts. In a later analysis, generation probabilities were computed with a VDJ recombination model fitted to out-of-frame rearrangements, and the resulting probabilities were checked against IGoR. Hypergeometric tests were used in a later analysis to score TCR-TCR, TCR-HLA and TCR-CMV co-occurrence, with a repertoire-size bias correction applied to the TCR pairs. In a later analysis, false discovery rates were estimated by permuting HLA or CMV assignments 20 times. In a later analysis, co-occurring TCRs were grouped using DBSCAN, with TCRdist sequence similarity added in when clustering inside HLA-allele-positive subsets. For co-occurrence clustering, repertoires with fewer than 30,000 or more than 120,000 public chains were excluded, along with about five repertoires with anomalous nucleotide sharing. The immuneACCESS repertoire file appears here via TCRdb, limited to in-frame rearrangements. These files lack a portion of the clones; in checked studies, under half of the deficit traces to unresolved V genes, and the cause of the others is not known. The DNA gave D and trimming, while V, J and clone size come from that table. The sample yields around 200,000 clones; approximately 85% were counted once. Around 2.3% of the sample comes from the top ten.

In total, just over 650 healthy bone marrow donors made up the cohort. At the time of sampling, all cohort members were nominally healthy, though unrecorded immune exposures were likely present. The donor tested CMV seronegative and was one of the 352 seronegative cohort members. A peripheral blood sample was collected from each donor, and TCR beta sequencing was performed on peripheral blood mononuclear cells. Genomic DNA extraction from the blood cell samples was performed with the Qiagen DNeasy Blood Extraction Kit. On this clone itself: The antigen this receptor binds is unknown. No base-level quality is on record; no much larger clone is a single base apart.

The TCR comes from a woman aged 45 to 65 in good health and CMV-seronegative. Material for sequencing was PBMCs.

CDR3 protein: CASMRSYNSPLHF. The sequenced DNA is TGTGCCAGCATGCGCTCCTATAATTCACCCCTCCACTTT. The chain links TRBV28 with TRBJ1-6; too little of a D gene remains to name it. The germline V gene yields MDHEN for CDR1 and SYDVKM for CDR2. The germline ends are 4 bases apart after V is trimmed by 7 bases and J by 0 bases. Counted from cysteine to phenylalanine, this CDR3 has 13 amino acids. Only the CDR3 DNA stays, 39 bases, in frame from base 1.